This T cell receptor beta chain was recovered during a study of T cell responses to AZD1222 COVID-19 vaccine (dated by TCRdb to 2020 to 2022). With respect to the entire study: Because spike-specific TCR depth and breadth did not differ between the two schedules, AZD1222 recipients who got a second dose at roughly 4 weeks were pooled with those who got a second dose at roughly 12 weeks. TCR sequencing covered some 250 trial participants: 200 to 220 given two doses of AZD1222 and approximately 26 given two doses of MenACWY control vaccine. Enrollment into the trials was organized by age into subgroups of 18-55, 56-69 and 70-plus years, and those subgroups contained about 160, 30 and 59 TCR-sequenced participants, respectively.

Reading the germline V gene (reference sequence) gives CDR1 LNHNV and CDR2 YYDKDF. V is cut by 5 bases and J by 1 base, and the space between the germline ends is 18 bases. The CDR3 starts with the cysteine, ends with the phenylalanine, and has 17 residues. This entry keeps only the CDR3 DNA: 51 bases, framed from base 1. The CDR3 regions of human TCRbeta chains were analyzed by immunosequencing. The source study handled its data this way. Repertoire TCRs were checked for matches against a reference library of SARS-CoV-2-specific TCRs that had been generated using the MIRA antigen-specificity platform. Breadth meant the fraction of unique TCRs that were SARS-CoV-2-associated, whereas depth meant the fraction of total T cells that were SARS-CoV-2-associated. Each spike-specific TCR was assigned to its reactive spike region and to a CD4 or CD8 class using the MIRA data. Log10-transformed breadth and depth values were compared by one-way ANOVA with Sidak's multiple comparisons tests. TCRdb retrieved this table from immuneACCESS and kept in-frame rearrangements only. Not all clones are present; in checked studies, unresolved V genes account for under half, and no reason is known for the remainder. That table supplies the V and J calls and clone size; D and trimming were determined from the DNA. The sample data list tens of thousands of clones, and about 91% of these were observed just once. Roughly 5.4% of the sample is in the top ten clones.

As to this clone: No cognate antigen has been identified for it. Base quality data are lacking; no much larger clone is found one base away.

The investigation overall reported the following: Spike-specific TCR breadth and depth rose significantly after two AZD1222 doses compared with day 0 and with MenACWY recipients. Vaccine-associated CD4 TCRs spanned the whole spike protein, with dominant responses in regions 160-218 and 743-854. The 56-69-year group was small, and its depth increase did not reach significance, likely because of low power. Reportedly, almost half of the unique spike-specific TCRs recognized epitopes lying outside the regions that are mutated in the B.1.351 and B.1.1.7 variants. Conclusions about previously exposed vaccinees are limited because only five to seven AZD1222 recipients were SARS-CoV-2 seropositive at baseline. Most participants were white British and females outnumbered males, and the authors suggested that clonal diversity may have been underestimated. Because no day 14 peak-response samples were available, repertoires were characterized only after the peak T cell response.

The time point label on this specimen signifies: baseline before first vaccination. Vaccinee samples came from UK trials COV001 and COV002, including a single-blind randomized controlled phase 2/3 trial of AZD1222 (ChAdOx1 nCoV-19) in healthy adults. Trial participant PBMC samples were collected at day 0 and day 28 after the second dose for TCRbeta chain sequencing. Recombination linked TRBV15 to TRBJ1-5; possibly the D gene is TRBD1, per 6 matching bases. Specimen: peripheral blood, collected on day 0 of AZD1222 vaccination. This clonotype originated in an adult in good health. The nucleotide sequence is TGTGCCACCAGCTCTACCAGGGGAGGGCAAAGCAATCAGCCCCAGCATTTT. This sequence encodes CATSSTRGGQSNQPQHF.